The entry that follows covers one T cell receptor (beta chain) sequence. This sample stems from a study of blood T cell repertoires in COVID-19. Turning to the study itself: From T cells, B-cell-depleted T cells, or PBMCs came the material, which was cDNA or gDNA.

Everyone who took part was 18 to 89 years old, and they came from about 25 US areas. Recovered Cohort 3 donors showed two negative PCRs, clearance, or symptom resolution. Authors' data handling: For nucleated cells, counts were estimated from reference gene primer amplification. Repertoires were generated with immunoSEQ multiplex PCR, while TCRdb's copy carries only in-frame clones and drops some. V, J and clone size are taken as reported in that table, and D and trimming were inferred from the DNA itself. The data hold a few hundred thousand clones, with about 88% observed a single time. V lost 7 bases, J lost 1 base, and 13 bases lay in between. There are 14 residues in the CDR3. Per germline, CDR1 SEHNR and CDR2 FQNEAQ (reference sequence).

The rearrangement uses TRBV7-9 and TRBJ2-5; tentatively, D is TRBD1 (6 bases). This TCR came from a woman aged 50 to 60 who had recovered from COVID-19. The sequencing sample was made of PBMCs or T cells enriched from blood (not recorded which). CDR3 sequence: CASNPRDIQETQYF. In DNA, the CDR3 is TGTGCCAGCAACCCTAGGGACATCCAAGAGACCCAGTACTTC.